Listed below are T cell receptor beta chains from one sample, sequenced in a study of T cell repertoires in cytomegalovirus infection. TCRdb independently ran MiXCR on the reads; one entry per CDR3 protein. The table shows hundreds of thousands of distinct CDR3 sequences, with around a third occurring only once. What these receptors recognize is not known. Sequenced material: cultured PBMCs, taken from culture after CMV antigen stimulation. The receptors stem from a human donor in good health (CMV status not recorded). Some clones in this sample may be carry-over from other donors' samples. Both conserved end residues are part of each CDR3. Fields, in order: CDR3 DNA, CDR3 protein, clone size, J gene, CDR3 length, D gene, V gene. D genes are given only for firm matches. Size values are once, few and many counts, or a class for expanded clones, and some rows have none.

TGTGCCGTACCGACGGGAGGGAAGTCCTACGAGCAGTACTTC CAVPTGGKSYEQYF NA TRBJ2-7 14 TRBD2 TRBV19
TGTGCCAGCAGCTCCAGACTAGCGGAGAGCTCCTACGAGCAGTACTTC CASSSRLAESSYEQYF NA TRBJ2-7 16 TRBD2 TRBV7-9
TGCGCCAGCAGCCCCCTCGGACAGTCCTACGAGCAGTACTTC CASSPLGQSYEQYF NA TRBJ2-7 14 NA TRBV4-1
TGTGCCAGCAGCCAACTTTCCGGACAGAACTATGGCTACACCTTC CASSQLSGQNYGYTF few TRBJ1-2 15 NA TRBV7-2
TGTGCCAGCAGCTTAGGGACTAGCAGAAGCTACGAGCAGTACTTC CASSLGTSRSYEQYF NA TRBJ2-7 15 TRBD2 TRBV7-2
TGTGCCATCAGTGTGGAGAGTACTGAAGCTTTCTTT CAISVESTEAFF NA TRBJ1-1 12 NA TRBV10-3
TGTGCCAGCAGCCCCGGGCGGGGGCTTAGGAACGAGCAGTACTTC CASSPGRGLRNEQYF NA TRBJ2-7 15 NA TRBV12-3/TRBV12-4
TGTGCCAGCAGTTGGCGGCTTCCCTACAATGAGCAGTTCTTC CASSWRLPYNEQFF few TRBJ2-1 14 NA TRBV6-2/TRBV6-3
TGCAGCGTTGACAGACAGAACACTGAAGCTTTCTTT CSVDRQNTEAFF NA TRBJ1-1 12 NA TRBV29-1
TGTGCCAGCAGCTTATCGGCGGGGGGATTGGAGGCTGAGCAGTTCTTC CASSLSAGGLEAEQFF few TRBJ2-1 16 TRBD2 TRBV7-3
TGTGCCAGCAGTTTCTCGGCAGGGTCGGGCACTGAAGCTTTCTTT CASSFSAGSGTEAFF NA TRBJ1-1 15 NA TRBV28
TGTGCCAGCAAGGTCGTAGGTTGGGAAGATACGCAGTATTTT CASKVVGWEDTQYF NA TRBJ2-3 14 NA TRBV7-2
TGCGCCAGCAGCCAAGCGGACTCTCTGGCCTACAATGAGCAGTTCTTC CASSQADSLAYNEQFF once TRBJ2-1 16 NA TRBV4-1
TGCGCCAGCAGGCGCCCCTACGAGCAGTACTTC CASRRPYEQYF few TRBJ2-7 11 NA TRBV23-1
TGTGCCAGCAGCTCGGTTGGAGGCTATGAGCAGTTCTTC CASSSVGGYEQFF NA TRBJ2-1 13 NA TRBV5-4
TGTGCCAGCAGCCCTGGTCGTGGACCTAGCACAGATACGCAGTATTTT CASSPGRGPSTDTQYF few TRBJ2-3 16 NA TRBV7-2
TGTGCCAGCAGCCCCGAAGGCGGTAGTGAAAAACTGTTTTTT CASSPEGGSEKLFF few TRBJ1-4 14 NA TRBV11-2
TGCGCCAGCAGCCAAGATCGGGTCTTGGATACGCAGTATTTT CASSQDRVLDTQYF few TRBJ2-3 14 NA TRBV4-1
TGCGCCAGCAGCCATCCCCAGGGCCAGGGGGCCGGGGGCTACACCTTC CASSHPQGQGAGGYTF NA TRBJ1-2 16 TRBD1 TRBV4-1
TGTGCCAGCAGTGACCTCCAGGTTGGCGAAGCTTTCTTT CASSDLQVGEAFF few TRBJ1-1 13 NA TRBV6-1
TGTGCCAGCAGCTTGGAGGGCGGAGTCACAGATACGCAGTATTTT CASSLEGGVTDTQYF NA TRBJ2-3 15 NA TRBV7-9
TGCAGTGCTGATATCGGTGGGGACGTCAACAATGAGCAGTTCTTC CSADIGGDVNNEQFF NA TRBJ2-1 15 NA TRBV20-1
TGTGCCAGCAGCTTACCGACTAGCATAGAGACCCAGTACTTC CASSLPTSIETQYF NA TRBJ2-5 14 TRBD2 TRBV7-2
TGCGCCAGCAGCCCAAGCGGGAGTGTGTCCTACGAGCAGTACTTC CASSPSGSVSYEQYF few TRBJ2-7 15 TRBD2 TRBV4-1
TGTGCCAGCAGCCCGGGTGTATATTACGAGCAGTACTTC CASSPGVYYEQYF NA TRBJ2-7 13 NA TRBV7-2
TGTGCCAGCAGCTCCCGGGACAGGGGGCTGGGGACCCAGTACTTC CASSSRDRGLGTQYF many TRBJ2-5 15 TRBD1 TRBV7-2
TGTGCCAGCAGCTTAGGGTCCGGGACAAGAGAGACCCAGTACTTC CASSLGSGTRETQYF few TRBJ2-5 15 NA TRBV7-9
TGTGCCAGCAGCAGCACTACAGGGGCGGCTGGAAACACCATATATTTT CASSSTTGAAGNTIYF many TRBJ1-3 16 TRBD1 TRBV6-1
TGTGCCAGCAGCTTAGACGGCAGGGCTCCCTATGGCTACACCTTC CASSLDGRAPYGYTF few TRBJ1-2 15 NA TRBV7-9
TGCGCCAGCAGCCAAGATCGCACCCTCAGTGAGCAGTTCTTC CASSQDRTLSEQFF NA TRBJ2-1 14 NA TRBV4-3